This T cell receptor beta chain stems from a study of T cell changes during pregnancy in multiple sclerosis. With 0 bases clipped from V and 6 bases from J, the junction kept 4 bases outside the gene matches. The CDR3 length is 14 residues. CDR1 and CDR2 (germline): SGHNT, YYREEE (reference sequence). Measured with immunoSEQ multiplex PCR; TCRdb has only the in-frame clones, and not every one. The sample shows around 95,000 clones, around 93% of them seen only once. The chain links TRBV5-4 to TRBJ1-2; 8 positions match TRBD1. This receptor was identified in a female donor with multiple sclerosis, enrolled in a pregnancy study. The sequencing here drew on peripheral blood, taken after pregnancy. The CDR3 DNA reads as TGTGCCAGCAGCTTGGGGGGACAGGTCAATGGCTACACCTTC. This codes for CASSLGGQVNGYTF.